The 21 T cell receptor beta chains below were found in one sample sequenced in a study of cytomegalovirus exposure and HLA in healthy donors. Generated by immunoSEQ multiplex PCR, the TCRdb table keeps only in-frame clones and is missing some. Among over 100,000 clones, approximately 89% were seen once, and the ten largest hold roughly 1.2%. The sample comprised PBMCs. Receptor source: a woman aged 18-30 years in good health and CMV-seronegative.

The chain carries TRBV7-2 and TRBJ2-1; D is ambiguous. This CDR3 spans 14 amino acids. Trimming shortened V by 4 bases and J by 10 bases, and 17 bases separated the two germline ends. Germline V CDR1 and CDR2: SGHTA, FQGNSA. The CDR3 DNA follows: TGTGCCAGCAGCTCGCTCCCCCCCGGTGAAGAGCAGTTCTTC. This codes for CASSSLPPGEEQFF.

The chain combines TRBV7-8 with TRBJ1-2; tentatively, D is TRBD1 (5 bases). Germline CDR1 is SGHVS and CDR2 is FQNEAQ. The CDR3 consists of 16 residues. Between the trimmed V and J ends, which lost 8 bases and 0 bases, there was a span of 19 bases. CDR3 in amino acids: CASVLNYRGANYGYTF. CDR3 in DNA: TGTGCCAGCGTCCTGAATTATAGGGGTGCTAACTATGGCTACACCTTC. Complete variable domain (other parts from reference TRBV7-8 and TRBJ1-2): GAGVSQSPRYKVAKRGQDVALRCDPISGHVSLFWYQQALGQGPEFLTYFQNEAQLDKSGLPSDRFFAERPEGSVSTLKIQRTQQEDSAVYLCASVLNYRGANYGYTFGSGTRLTVV.

The chain's CDR3 is CASSSYMNTEAFF. For the CDR3, the DNA is TGTGCCAGCAGTTCTTACATGAACACTGAAGCTTTCTTT. The chain joins TRBV28 to TRBJ1-1; no reliable D call. V lost 4 bases, J lost 0 bases, and 6 bases lay in between. This CDR3 spans 13 amino acids. From germline, CDR1 is MDHEN and CDR2 SYDVKM.

The chain uses TRBV19 and TRBJ2-7; D is possibly TRBD1 (6 bases). Deletions cut 5 bases from V and 2 bases from J, with 13 bases between. CDR1 and CDR2 from the germline V gene are LNHDA and SQIVND (reference sequence). This CDR3 contains 14 residues. Here the CDR3 DNA reads TGTGCCAGTAGTCTACAGGGCCTTACCTACGAGCAGTACTTC. This encodes CASSLQGLTYEQYF.

The chain combines TRBV5-6 with TRBJ1-6, with D unclear. Germline V gives CDR1 SGHDT, CDR2 YYEEEE. The V and J ends lost 4 bases and 10 bases respectively, with 15 bases between them. The CDR3 length is 14 residues. CDR3 in DNA: TGTGCCAGCAGCCTACGCGGCCCCGGATCACCCCTCCACTTT. It encodes CASSLRGPGSPLHF.

The chain is built from TRBV28 and TRBJ1-2, with a possible D match to TRBD1 (5 bases). The germline CDR1 and CDR2 sequences are MDHEN and SYDVKM. This CDR3 has 12 residues. With 8 bases removed from V and 8 bases from J, the gap between germline ends came to 15 bases. The CDR3 nucleotides read TGTGCCAGCGGTAAACAGGCTTCGGGCTACACCTTC. It is translated as CASGKQASGYTF.

The chain has TRBV4-1 and TRBJ2-3; tentative D call: TRBD1 (5 bases). The CDR3 runs 18 residues. V lost 2 bases, J lost 0 bases, and 18 bases lay in between. Germline V gene data show CDR1 as MGHRA and CDR2 as YSYEKL. The CDR3 loop reads CASSQTQSYRSSTDTQYF. CDR3 nucleotides: TGCGCCAGCAGCCAAACTCAATCTTACAGGTCTAGCACAGATACGCAGTATTTT.

The chain recombines TRBV4-1 with TRBJ2-4; the match to TRBD1 covers 8 bases. Trimming took 2 bases from V and 2 from J; bases not matched to a gene: 5. The length of the CDR3 is 16 residues. CDR1 and CDR2 (germline): MGHRA, YSYEKL. The CDR3 spells CASSQPRDRSKNIQYF. The DNA for the CDR3 is TGCGCCAGCAGCCAACCCCGGGACAGGTCCAAAAACATTCAGTACTTC.

This clone was found once. The chain uses TRBV11-2 and TRBJ1-5; no definite D call. Germline V gene sequence: CDR1 SGHAT, CDR2 FQNNGV. Deletions cut 3 bases from V and 6 bases from J, with 9 bases between. The CDR3 spans 13 residues. The CDR3 sequence is CASSLSDGQPQHF. CDR3 DNA sequence: TGTGCCAGCAGCTTGTCAGATGGTCAGCCCCAGCATTTT.

The chain is built from TRBV2 and TRBJ1-2; no firm D call. V shed 4 bases and J shed 3 bases, with 9 bases lying between them. The CDR3 is made up of 13 amino acids. Germline V gene sequence: CDR1 SNHLY, CDR2 FYNNEI. The CDR3: CASSGFSDYGYTF. In DNA form, the CDR3 reads TGTGCCAGCAGTGGGTTTTCGGACTATGGCTACACCTTC.

The chain uses TRBV6-5 and TRBJ1-2; tentatively, D is TRBD1 (6 bases). V was pared by 2 bases and J by 5 bases, with 12 bases between. CDR3 length equals 14 residues. Germline V gene data show CDR1 as MNHEY and CDR2 as SVGAGI. CDR3 DNA: TGTGCCAGCAGTTACGGCGGACAGCCGTATGGCTACACCTTC. This codes for CASSYGGQPYGYTF.

The chain joins TRBV7-3 to TRBJ1-1; 7 bases map to TRBD1. The CDR3 has 16 amino acids. Trimming cost V 5 bases and J 4 bases; bases outside gene matches: 13. Germline-derived CDR1 and CDR2 are SGHTA and FQGTGA. The CDR3 nucleotides are TGTGCCAGCAGCCACAGGGGAAGGGGATTGGGCACTGAAGCTTTCTTT. This sequence encodes CASSHRGRGLGTEAFF.

The CDR3, as DNA: TGTGCCAGCAGTTACTCGGCGGAAGGCGAGCAGTACTTC. Its protein is CASSYSAEGEQYF. The chain carries TRBV6-5 and TRBJ2-7, with D unclear. V lost 0 bases, J lost 6 bases, and 9 bases lay in between. Germline V lookup: CDR1 MNHEY, CDR2 SVGAGI. The CDR3 covers 13 residues.

V is TRBV25-1 and J is TRBJ2-1, with 7 bases matching TRBD2. Germline V lookup: CDR1 MGHDK, CDR2 SYGVNS. V shed 2 bases and J 6 bases; nucleotides not matched to a gene: 10. This CDR3 has 16 residues. CDR3 protein: CASSERSGGPFNEQFF. The CDR3 DNA follows: TGTGCCAGCAGTGAACGATCGGGGGGACCCTTCAATGAGCAGTTCTTC.

The J gene is TRBJ2-1, the V gene TRBV7-8; D gene unclear. The V and J ends lost 2 bases and 4 bases respectively, with 12 bases between them. The CDR3 spans 15 residues. The germline gives CDR1 SGHVS, CDR2 FQNEAQ. CDR3 loop: CASSLMAGQYNEQFF. The CDR3 region has the DNA TGTGCCAGCAGCTTAATGGCAGGTCAATACAATGAGCAGTTCTTC.

Points on this clone: The junction departs from germline at one end; a sequencing error may be responsible. V usage is TRBV13 and J usage is TRBJ1-2; D is perhaps TRBD1 (5 bases). This CDR3 is built from 14 residues. CDR1 is PRHDT and CDR2 is FYEKMQ in the germline V gene (reference sequence). As DNA, the CDR3 is TGTGCCAGCAGCCTAGGATCAGGGTCTTATGGCTACACCTTC. Its translation: CASSLGSGSYGYTF.

The chain joins TRBV6-1 to TRBJ2-7; 11 positions match TRBD1. The germline CDR1 and CDR2 sequences are MNHNS and SASEGT. Germline trimming cut 3 bases from V and 3 bases from J; bases unmatched to any gene: 4. This CDR3 spans 15 amino acids. The CDR3 loop is CASSDPGTGGYEQYF. CDR3 nucleotide sequence: TGTGCCAGCAGTGATCCCGGGACAGGGGGCTACGAGCAGTACTTC.

The chain uses TRBV9 and TRBJ1-3; D remains unclear. V shed 0 bases and J shed 4 bases, with 11 bases lying between them. Germline CDR1 reads SGDLS; CDR2 reads YYNGEE. The CDR3 is 15 residues long. The DNA for the CDR3 is TGTGCCAGCAGCGTAGTTGGCTCCGGGGGAAACACCATATATTTT. Its translation: CASSVVGSGGNTIYF.

The chain recombines TRBV11-3 with TRBJ2-2; the match to TRBD1 covers 8 bases. Germline V CDR1 and CDR2: SGHNT, YENEEA. The V and J ends lost 8 bases and 5 bases, in that order; junction bases with no gene match: 7. The CDR3 consists of 14 residues. CDR3 nucleotide sequence: TGTGCCAGCGACAAAACAGGGGGAACCGGGGAGCTGTTTTTT. Protein product: CASDKTGGTGELFF.

The V gene is TRBV2, the J gene TRBJ1-4; no reliable D call. V shed 2 bases and J shed 8 bases, with 15 bases lying between them. The CDR3 totals 15 residues. Germline-derived CDR1 and CDR2 are SNHLY and FYNNEI. This CDR3 reads CASSEWRGDGEKLFF. The CDR3 DNA sequence: TGTGCCAGCAGTGAATGGCGAGGAGATGGCGAAAAACTGTTTTTT. Supplemented by reference TRBV2 and TRBJ1-4, the full variable domain reads EPEVTQTPSHQVTQMGQEVILRCVPISNHLYFYWYRQILGQKVEFLVSFYNNEISEKSEIFDDQFSVERPDGSNFTLKIRSTKLEDSAMYFCASSEWRGDGEKLFFGSGTQLSVL.

The chain carries TRBV2 and TRBJ1-2; 8 nucleotides line up with TRBD1. This CDR3 contains 13 residues. CDR1 is SNHLY and CDR2 is FYNNEI in the germline V gene. The V segment lost 5 bases and the J segment 8 bases; nucleotides outside the gene matches: 7. This chain's CDR3 is CASSTDRVIGYTF. For the CDR3, the DNA is TGTGCCAGCAGTACGGACAGGGTTATCGGCTACACCTTC.